This T cell receptor (beta chain) was sequenced for a study of naive and memory T cell subsets (dated by TCRdb to about 2017). With respect to the entire study: The study applied an open-source, UMI-based TCR alpha and beta sequencing pipeline to sorted naive and memory peripheral blood T cell subsets. The results of the functional CMV T cell responses matched the IgG serology results in every case. RNA was DNase-treated and reverse transcribed with TCR constant-region primers, mostly using SuperScript III.

From the second PCR step onward, the TCR alpha chain libraries and the TCR beta chain libraries were amplified separately. Donor CMV status was determined by IFNgamma production from CD4+ T cells after overnight stimulation of fresh PBMCs with CMV viral lysate. Miltenyi beads were used first to positively select CD4 T cells, and CD8 T cells were then positively selected from the CD4-negative fraction. Cells stained for CD3, CD4, CD8, CD45RA, CD27 and a live/dead dye were sorted on a BD Aria II into four subsets by CD45RA and CD27. Blood came from a few healthy volunteers, each fractionated into CD4 and CD8 T cells and then into four differentiation subsets. About 120 ml of peripheral blood was drawn per donor, and PBMC were isolated by Ficoll-Paque PLUS density-gradient centrifugation. The sorted cells were lysed in RLT buffer, after which RNA was extracted using a Qiagen RNeasy kit and kept at -80 degrees C.

Relative to germline, V is 3 bases shorter and J is 6 bases shorter, with 19 bases between their ends. The germline V gene provides CDR1 SGHNT and CDR2 YENEEA. Measured from the cysteine to the phenylalanine, the CDR3 is 16 residues long. Only the CDR3 region is kept as DNA, spanning 48 bases read in frame from base 1. The library came from UMI-ligation and nested PCR. The beta constant-region primer consisted of an equimolar mixture of two oligonucleotides that together covered TRBC1 and TRBC2. Four rounds of PCR, combining the SP2 primer with nested alpha and beta constant-region primers, were used to amplify the ligated cDNA. A single-stranded oligonucleotide bearing the SP2 primer plus a 12-nucleotide UMI was ligated onto the 3' end of the cDNA by T4 RNA ligase 1. Incubation of the ligation reaction lasted roughly 20-25 hours at 16 degrees C. PCR2 was typically performed as a SYBR Green qPCR and was stopped at a predetermined threshold so that over-amplification was prevented. Every purification after the first one was done using Agencourt AMPure XP magnetic beads. Libraries were quantified by Qubit and checked on a TapeStation, where a main peak was expected near 650 bp. Sequencing of the pooled libraries was done on an Illumina MiSeq using v2 2x251 paired-end kits, which typically yielded roughly 0.95-2 million reads per sample. Each sample was pooled at around 4 nM, and about 4.5-7.5% PhiX was included to help cluster recognition. Per the authors' processing: Decombinator assigned V and J genes to Demultiplexor-processed FASTQ reads by tag matching, allowing a single base-pair mismatch. UMIs were used by Collapsinator to correct both sequencing errors and frequency errors arising from PCR heterogeneity. TCRs were translated and CDR3s were extracted from the conserved cysteine to the FGXG phenylalanine by CDR3Translator, with non-productive sequences being flagged. Gini, Shannon entropy and inverse Simpson indices were computed after subsampling the repertoires to the same number of UMI-defined TCRs. Clonotype abundance distributions were fitted to a power law by maximum likelihood within the linear range. For one naive CD8 sample, the pipeline and MIGEC produced similar UMI counts, unique TCR numbers and clonal distributions. One analysis removed from the naive repertoire any naive TCRs that were also present in any memory subset from the same donor. A set of some 7,000 CMV-associated CDR3 sequences, compiled from VDJdb and a published dataset, was used to search the repertoires. TCRdb reprocessing: public reads trimmed at Q25 with fastp, clones called with MiXCR, in-frame beta chains kept. A single entry per CDR3 protein holds the most common genes and DNA from its merged rows. The V and J calls and clone size are TCRdb's, not the authors'. The sample table shows approximately 150,000 distinct CDR3 sequences, and 22% are seen once. The ten largest clones take up 0.085% to 0.11% of the sample.

Overall results and qualifications from the work: RNA-based TCR counts may be influenced by expression changes linked to T cell activation and differentiation. A few larger clonotypes were present in naive repertoires, particularly the CD8 repertoires, and these clonotypes were possibly memory cells re-expressing CD45RA. Following error correction, more than 85% of naive TCR sequences occurred only once, which made naive abundance distributions much steeper than those of memory subsets. Single alpha or beta chain sequences, rather than paired alpha/beta receptors, were used to define clonotypes. In both CD4 and CD8 cells, a rise in Gini index and a fall in Shannon and inverse Simpson diversity were observed from naive through CM, EM and EMRA. The repertoire findings for the naive and memory subsets could not be validated, as no ground truth was available. TCR abundance followed a power law with an exponent that was different for naive and memory subsets but consistent across the three individuals.

This clonotype was seen at least ten times. Its antigen remains unidentified. Per-base quality was not reported, and no clone a single base away is much larger than it. The sequence is built from TRBV11-3 and TRBJ2-3; tentative D gene TRBD1, with 6 bases matching. Sequencing was performed on naive CD4+ T cells from blood. According to the study, the label for this sample's cell subset or site signals: naive T cells, CD45RA high CD27+. The clonotype originates from a human donor in good health. The sequence in DNA is TGTGCCAGCAGCTTTGGGTTGCAGGGGTATACGGATACGCAGTATTTT. It translates as CASSFGLQGYTDTQYF.